A selection of T cell receptor beta chains follows, all from one sample in a study of shared T cell receptors in the human thymus. Sequenced by immunoSEQ multiplex PCR; TCRdb stores in-frame clones only, minus some. The sample includes over 350,000 clones, roughly 94% of them seen just once. Sequencing was carried out using thymocytes. The source of these receptors is a human donor. CDR3s include the opening cysteine and the closing phenylalanine or tryptophan. A D gene is named only where the DNA matches it firmly. Clone sizes are given selectively: once, few, many, or a class where the clone is expanded.

D	V	size	J	CDR3	DNA
NA	TRBV5-1	NA	TRBJ1-6	CASSLEGRLDSPLHF	TGCGCCAGCAGCTTGGAGGGCCGTCTGGATTCACCCCTCCACTTT
TRBD2	TRBV15	NA	TRBJ2-5	CATSCPSGALVHPIQETQYF	TGTGCCACCAGTTGTCCTAGCGGGGCTTTGGTCCACCCTATTCAAGAGACCCAGTACTTC
NA	TRBV29-1	NA	TRBJ1-2	CSVEVRLTELTPNYGYTF	TGCAGCGTTGAAGTTAGATTGACAGAACTAACTCCCAACTATGGCTACACCTTC
NA	TRBV6-6	NA	TRBJ2-2	CASSYDGHTGELFF	TGTGCCAGCAGTTATGACGGCCACACCGGGGAGCTGTTTTTT
TRBD1	TRBV28	NA	TRBJ1-3	CASSLGRGNGSSGNTIYF	TGTGCCAGCAGTTTGGGCAGGGGGAACGGGAGCTCTGGAAACACCATATATTTT
NA	TRBV11-2	NA	TRBJ2-7	CASSLGGAGHEQYF	TGTGCCAGCAGCTTAGGGGGCGCCGGCCACGAGCAGTACTTC
TRBD1	TRBV7-3	NA	TRBJ1-5	CASSSNPGQGNSNQPQHF	TGTGCCAGCAGCTCCAATCCGGGACAGGGGAATAGCAATCAGCCCCAGCATTTT
TRBD2	TRBV27	NA	TRBJ2-2	CASSLSDRILAGGPSAGELFF	TGTGCCAGCAGTTTGTCAGACAGGATACTAGCGGGAGGGCCGAGCGCCGGGGAGCTGTTTTTT
TRBD1	TRBV11-2	NA	TRBJ2-5	CASSLAKPPFDRGETQYF	TGTGCCAGCAGCTTAGCGAAACCGCCTTTCGACAGGGGAGAGACCCAGTACTTC
NA	TRBV4-1	NA	TRBJ1-2	CASSQDTGYGYTF	TGCGCCAGCAGCCAAGATACCGGCTATGGCTACACCTTC
TRBD1	TRBV5-4	NA	TRBJ1-1	CATTGTDSVNTEAFF	TGTGCCACCACAGGGACAGATAGCGTGAACACTGAAGCTTTCTTT
NA	TRBV7-9	NA	TRBJ1-2	CASLSTYYGYTF	TGTGCCAGCTTATCCACATACTATGGCTACACCTTC
NA	TRBV7-2	NA	TRBJ2-1	CASSPRWRVFRNEQFF	TGTGCCAGCAGCCCTCGGTGGCGGGTATTTCGCAATGAGCAGTTCTTC
NA	TRBV27	once	TRBJ2-3	CASSLAYRATQYF	TGTGCCAGCAGTTTGGCCTACAGGGCGACGCAGTATTTT
NA	TRBV7-4	NA	TRBJ2-5	CASTTTNSLETQYF	TGTGCCAGCACCACCACGAACAGTTTAGAGACCCAGTACTTC
NA	TRBV6-4	NA	TRBJ2-1	CASSDGRRGRGDEQFF	TGTGCCAGCAGTGACGGACGCAGGGGGAGGGGGGATGAGCAGTTCTTC